The text below deals with one T cell receptor (beta chain). The length of the CDR3 is 12 residues. V lost 6 bases, J lost 4 bases, and 7 bases lay in between. Per the germline V gene, CDR1 is LNHNV and CDR2 is YYDKDF (reference sequence). Clones were read by immunoSEQ multiplex PCR, and TCRdb kept only the in-frame ones, dropping some. The sample carries about 190,000 clones, approximately 85% recorded once. The data are from a study of blood T cell repertoires in COVID-19. Background on the study: Samples of COVID-19 (acute and convalescent) were obtained from the United States, Italy and Spain. PBMCs, B-cell-depleted T cells, or T cells provided the cDNA or gDNA that made up the material.

The sequenced material came from peripheral blood. The chain employs TRBV15 and TRBJ1-3, with D uncertain. The source of this sequence is a woman older than 75 with acute or convalescent COVID-19. This chain's CDR3 is CATRTTGNTIYF. The CDR3 region has the DNA TGTGCCACCAGAACGACAGGAAACACCATATATTTT.